The 28 T cell receptor beta chains presented below share a single source sample, sequenced in a study of cytomegalovirus exposure and HLA in healthy donors. Use of 60 Vbeta and 13 Jbeta primers characterized the PCR. Method: immunoSEQ multiplex PCR; TCRdb's copy keeps in-frame clones and lacks some. The data show approximately 170,000 clones, more than 65% seen once. Sequencing was performed on PBMCs. All receptors derive from a male donor in good health and CMV-seronegative.

This clone was counted once. This chain links TRBV27 with TRBJ1-1; 10 nucleotides match TRBD1. Germline assignment: CDR1 MNHEY and CDR2 SMNVEV (reference sequence). Germline trimming cut 6 bases from V and 5 bases from J; bases unmatched to any gene: 6. This CDR3 has 14 amino acids. The CDR3 DNA follows: TGTGCCAGCAGCCTCCGGACAGGGGGAACTGAAGCTTTCTTT. It codes for CASSLRTGGTEAFF.

The chain has TRBV12-5 and TRBJ2-7; 11 nucleotides align to TRBD1. The CDR3 length is 16 residues. Germline V CDR1 and CDR2: LGHNT, FRNRAP. V shed 2 bases and J 4 bases; nucleotides not matched to a gene: 7. The CDR3 reads CASGLPPGTGGYEQYF. In DNA form, the CDR3 reads TGTGCTAGTGGTTTGCCCCCGGGGACAGGGGGGTACGAGCAGTACTTC.

The chain is built from TRBV6-5 and TRBJ1-2; TRBD1 aligns across 8 bases. Germline CDR1 MNHEY, CDR2 SVGAGI. V trimming: 6 bases; J trimming: 4 bases; junction bases outside the gene matches: 7. The CDR3 extends over 14 amino acids. CDR3 sequence (DNA): TGTGCCAGCAGCGGTGGACAGGGAGTCTATGGCTACACCTTC. It encodes CASSGGQGVYGYTF.

This clone has just a few counts. The chain employs TRBV7-2 and TRBJ2-7; D ambiguous. Germline V gives CDR1 SGHTA, CDR2 FQGNSA. V lost 2 bases and J 3 bases, leaving 5 bases between the germline ends. CDR3 length: 12 amino acids. The CDR3 spells CASSLYSYEQYF. The DNA of the CDR3 is TGTGCCAGCAGCTTATATAGCTACGAGCAGTACTTC.

The chain joins TRBV18 to TRBJ1-2, with 9 bases fitting TRBD1. V gave up 3 bases and J gave up 1 base; unmatched junction bases: 6. The CDR3 is 16 residues long. Germline-derived CDR1 and CDR2 are KGHSH and LQKENI. The CDR3 region is CASSPGTGNLNYGYTF. DNA of the CDR3: TGTGCCAGCTCACCCGGGACAGGGAACCTTAACTATGGCTACACCTTC.

This rearrangement joins TRBV28 to TRBJ2-3; D not resolved. Trimming removed 4 bases at V and 1 base at J, with 9 bases between. The CDR3 loop spans 14 amino acids. In germline, CDR1 is MDHEN, CDR2 SYDVKM. The CDR3 coding sequence is TGTGCCAGCAGTTCGCCCGGAGGCACAGATACGCAGTATTTT. This encodes CASSSPGGTDTQYF.

The chain couples TRBV7-6 to TRBJ1-3; D remains unclear. Germline CDR1 is SGHVS and CDR2 is FNYEAQ. The CDR3 has 16 residues. V dropped 5 bases and J dropped 0 bases, with 14 bases sitting between them. CDR3 protein: CASSLHNDISGNTIYF. The CDR3 DNA reads as TGTGCCAGCAGCCTCCACAACGACATCTCTGGAAACACCATATATTTT.

The chain employs TRBV6-5 and TRBJ2-7, with D maybe TRBD1 (6 bases). The CDR3 sequence is 15 residues long. V was pared by 4 bases and J by 3 bases, with 16 bases between. Germline loops: CDR1 MNHEY, CDR2 SVGAGI. The CDR3 DNA is TGTGCCAGCAGTTTGCAGGGGCAGGGGAACTACGAGCAGTACTTC. This encodes CASSLQGQGNYEQYF.

The CDR3 sequence is CASSLDPSTDTQYF. The CDR3 region has the DNA TGTGCCAGCAGCTTAGACCCTAGCACAGATACGCAGTATTTT. This chain links TRBV11-3 with TRBJ2-3; the D is unclear. Germline V gives CDR1 SGHNT, CDR2 YENEEA. This CDR3 has 14 amino acids. V was shortened by 0 bases and J by 0 bases, with 4 bases between the two germline ends.

This chain uses TRBV9 with TRBJ2-7; D might be TRBD1 (5 bases). Germline lookup yields CDR1 SGDLS and CDR2 YYNGEE. V gave up 0 bases and J gave up 0 bases, with 7 bases separating them. The CDR3 sequence is 14 residues long. CDR3 protein: CASSVAQGSYEQYF. As DNA, the CDR3 is TGTGCCAGCAGCGTAGCGCAGGGCTCCTACGAGCAGTACTTC.

V usage is TRBV4-1 and J usage is TRBJ2-5; perhaps TRBD1 as D (5 bases). This CDR3 comprises 14 residues. Germline assignment: CDR1 MGHRA and CDR2 YSYEKL. V dropped 0 bases and J dropped 5 bases, with 10 bases sitting between them. CDR3 bases: TGCGCCAGCAGCCAAGATGGGGCTACGGAGACCCAGTACTTC. It encodes CASSQDGATETQYF.

V usage is TRBV7-3 and J usage is TRBJ1-6, with 8 bases fitting TRBD1. The trim removed 4 bases at V and 6 bases at J, leaving 2 bases unmatched. From germline, CDR1 is SGHTA and CDR2 FQGTGA. The CDR3 loop spans 14 amino acids. The CDR3 coding sequence is TGTGCCAGCAGCTCAGGGGGCCCTAATTCACCCCTCCACTTT. It translates to CASSSGGPNSPLHF.

The chain carries TRBV18 and TRBJ1-2; 7 bases fit TRBD1. The germline CDR1 and CDR2 sequences are KGHSH and LQKENI. Trimming at V came to 6 bases and at J to 5 bases, leaving 12 bases not matched to a gene. CDR3 length: 15 residues. CDR3 in DNA: TGTGCCAGCTCTCCGACAGGGTCCGTTCTTTATGGCTACACCTTC. This encodes CASSPTGSVLYGYTF.

The chain is built from TRBV14 and TRBJ2-1, with D possibly TRBD1 on 5 matching bases. This CDR3 comprises 14 residues. The germline gives CDR1 SGHDN, CDR2 FVKESK. The V end lost 3 bases, the J end lost 5 bases, and 11 bases lay between the germline ends. CDR3 region: CASSQVYRNNEQFF. CDR3 in DNA: TGTGCCAGCAGCCAGGTTTACAGGAACAATGAGCAGTTCTTC.

This clone was picked up a small number of times. The chain employs TRBV5-4 and TRBJ2-2, with TRBD2 matching over 13 bases. Per the germline V gene, CDR1 is SGHNT and CDR2 is YYREEE (reference sequence). This CDR3 is built from 16 residues. J was trimmed by 7 bases and V by 4 bases; bases with no gene match: 7. In DNA, the CDR3 is TGTGCCAGCAGCCCGGGACTAGCGGGGTATGGCGGGGAGCTGTTTTTT. This codes for CASSPGLAGYGGELFF.

The chain carries TRBV6-4 and TRBJ2-3; a weak D match, TRBD2 (6 bases). With 4 bases removed from V and 1 base from J, the gap between germline ends came to 6 bases. The CDR3 is made up of 13 amino acids. Germline V gene lookup returns CDR1 MRHNA and CDR2 SNTAGT. The CDR3 DNA reads as TGTGCCAGCAGTGCTAGCGGCACAGATACGCAGTATTTT. Protein product: CASSASGTDTQYF.

The chain is built from TRBV10-2 and TRBJ2-7; the D gene is possibly TRBD2 (6 bases). The length of the CDR3 is 15 residues. Germline CDR1 is WSHSY and CDR2 is SAAADI. Trimming cost V 2 bases and J 7 bases, with 18 bases left between them. The CDR3 DNA follows: TGCGCCAGCAGTGAGGTTAGCGGTGGCCTGGGGGAGCAGTACTTC. This encodes CASSEVSGGLGEQYF.

This rearrangement joins TRBV7-9 to TRBJ1-3; D remains ambiguous. V was clipped by 4 bases and J by 7 bases, with 14 bases between them. The CDR3 is made up of 14 amino acids. Germline V gives CDR1 SEHNR, CDR2 FQNEAQ (reference sequence). The CDR3 is CASSSGPRLNTIYF. The CDR3 bases are TGTGCCAGCAGCTCAGGCCCCCGGCTGAACACCATATATTTT.

V usage is TRBV5-1 and J usage is TRBJ2-1, with D possibly TRBD2 on 6 matching bases. The CDR3 totals 16 residues. V dropped 0 bases and J dropped 4 bases, with 14 bases sitting between them. Germline lookup yields CDR1 SGHRS and CDR2 YFSETQ. CDR3 region: CASSLAGTASYNEQFF. The DNA of the CDR3 is TGCGCCAGCAGCTTGGCCGGGACTGCATCTTACAATGAGCAGTTCTTC.

The gene calls are TRBV18 and TRBJ1-5; unclear D gene. Germline V gives CDR1 KGHSH, CDR2 LQKENI. The V and J ends lost 0 bases and 7 bases respectively, with 13 bases between them. This CDR3 is 15 amino acids long. The CDR3 coding sequence is TGTGCCAGCTCACCACCAGGAGGGTCGGGGCAGCCCCAGCATTTT. It encodes CASSPPGGSGQPQHF.

V and J are TRBV13 and TRBJ2-2; D perhaps matches TRBD1 (6 bases). The length of the CDR3 is 13 residues. Germline V gene lookup returns CDR1 PRHDT and CDR2 FYEKMQ (reference sequence). V was trimmed by 5 bases and J by 8 bases, leaving 12 bases between them. The CDR3 coding sequence is TGTGCCAGCAGCGCGACAGGTGGAGGGGAGCTGTTTTTT. Its translation: CASSATGGGELFF.

The V call is TRBV19, the J call TRBJ1-2; no clear D. Trimming took 7 bases from V and 7 from J, leaving 16 bases between them. CDR3 size: 13 residues. Germline V gene data show CDR1 as LNHDA and CDR2 as SQIVND (reference sequence). The CDR3 is CASTPDWLGGYTF. The CDR3 DNA reads TGTGCCAGTACCCCGGACTGGTTAGGTGGCTACACCTTC.

The chain has TRBV2 and TRBJ2-5; 8 nucleotides align to TRBD2. CDR3 length: 14 amino acids. The V gene end was trimmed by 6 bases and the J gene end by 5 bases; junction bases not matched to a gene: 8. Germline V gene sequence: CDR1 SNHLY, CDR2 FYNNEI. This CDR3 reads CASRPGGPMETQYF. The CDR3 nucleotides read TGTGCCAGCAGGCCGGGGGGGCCAATGGAGACCCAGTACTTC. The whole variable domain, remainder taken from reference TRBV2 and TRBJ2-5, is EPEVTQTPSHQVTQMGQEVILRCVPISNHLYFYWYRQILGQKVEFLVSFYNNEISEKSEIFDDQFSVERPDGSNFTLKIRSTKLEDSAMYFCASRPGGPMETQYFGPGTRLLVL.

V gene TRBV29-1 combines with J gene TRBJ1-3; D is perhaps TRBD1 (5 bases). Trimming cost V 7 bases and J 4 bases, with 23 bases left between them. Germline V lookup: CDR1 SQVTM, CDR2 ANQGSEA. The CDR3 length is 16 residues. The CDR3 DNA reads TGCAGCGCTTCAACATTCGAAGGGGTGAAAGGAAACACCATATATTTT. It codes for CSASTFEGVKGNTIYF.

This clone was detected only a few times. The chain recombines TRBV4-1 with TRBJ1-2; weak D call: TRBD1 (6 bases). The V and J ends lost 2 bases and 0 bases respectively, with 16 bases between them. This CDR3 spans 17 amino acids. Looked up from germline, CDR1 is MGHRA and CDR2 is YSYEKL. CDR3 nucleotide sequence: TGCGCCAGCAGCCAACGGGCAGGGGAGATTCCTAACTATGGCTACACCTTC. As protein: CASSQRAGEIPNYGYTF.

The gene calls are TRBV4-3 and TRBJ2-6, with no clear D. The CDR3 is 15 amino acids. V lost 1 base to trimming and J lost 0 bases, with 4 bases between them. CDR1 LGHNA and CDR2 YSLEER come from the germline V gene. The CDR3 DNA sequence: TGCGCCAGCAGCCAAGCGTTCTCTGGGGCCAACGTCCTGACTTTC. Translation gives CASSQAFSGANVLTF.

The chain links TRBV6-7 to TRBJ1-2, with unresolved D. TRBV6-7 is treated as an ORF (open reading frame) with a function not yet certain. V was trimmed by 2 bases and J by 6 bases, leaving 10 bases between them. The CDR3 sequence is 13 residues long. The CDR3 sequence is CASSYRGTNGYTF. CDR3 bases: TGTGCCAGCAGTTACCGGGGAACTAATGGCTACACCTTC.

J is TRBJ1-6 and V is TRBV6-5, with D unresolved. The CDR3 has 13 amino acids. The V gene's germline CDR1 is MNHEY and CDR2 SVGAGI. V was shortened by 2 bases and J by 6 bases, with 5 bases between the two germline ends. The CDR3 DNA sequence: TGTGCCAGCAGTTACCGGGGTAATTCACCCCTCCACTTT. It yields the protein CASSYRGNSPLHF.